Shown below are 10 T cell receptor beta chains from a single sample sequenced in a study of T cells in women clearing cervical HPV infection. Clones were read by immunoSEQ multiplex PCR, and TCRdb kept only the in-frame ones, dropping some. Its table records roughly 35,000 clones. The sample was blood buffy coat. Every receptor here comes from a woman between 18 and 69 years old with a cervical HPV16 infection that either progressed to CIN3+ or cleared (not recorded which).

As regards this clone: The CDR3 goes on 3 residues after the read ends, and that part is filled in from the germline J gene. The chain uses TRBV20-1 and TRBJ1-1; possibly TRBD1 for D (5 bases). Germline V gene lookup returns CDR1 DFQATT and CDR2 SNEGSKA (reference sequence). Between the trimmed V and J ends, which lost 1 base and 1 base, there was a span of 10 bases. This CDR3 has 14 residues. The CDR3 reads CSARVGGPNTEAFF. The CDR3 bases that were read are TGCAGTGCTAGAGTGGGGGGACCGAACACTGAA.

Details on this clone: Coverage ceases 3 residues before the CDR3 finishes, and the germline J gene fills in the end. This chain uses TRBV6-2 or TRBV6-3 with TRBJ2-1; 10 nucleotides line up with TRBD2. The CDR3 consists of 15 residues. Per the germline V gene, CDR1 is MNHEY and CDR2 is SVGEGT. Trimming cost V 6 bases and J 7 bases; bases outside gene matches: 9. The CDR3 loop is CASSPSGGAGNEQFF. Partial CDR3 DNA: TGTGCCAGCAGCCCGAGCGGGGGGGCCGGGAATGAG.

The sequenced CDR3 bases are TGCGCCAGCAGCTTAAGCGGGGGCGGGAACACCGGGGAG. This sequence encodes CASSLSGGGNTGE. The complete CDR3 protein is CASSLSGGGNTGELFF. This sequence joins TRBV5-1 and TRBJ2-2; the match to TRBD2 covers 8 bases. The read comes to an end 3 residues before the CDR3 does, leaving the germline J gene to fill in the end. The CDR3 consists of 16 residues. The V segment lost 2 bases and the J segment 1 base; nucleotides outside the gene matches: 4. Germline values: CDR1 SGHRS, CDR2 YFSETQ.

Of note for this clone: The DNA ends 3 residues before the CDR3 does, and the rest of the CDR3 is filled in from the germline J gene. The chain carries TRBV12-3 or TRBV12-4 and TRBJ2-7; perhaps TRBD1 as D (6 bases). Trimming cost V 4 bases and J 4 bases, with 17 bases left between them. This CDR3 has 15 amino acids. The CDR3 here is CASSSIQQGKYEQYF. CDR3 bases read: TGTGCCAGCAGTTCAATCCAACAGGGAAAGTACGAG.

As for this clone: The CDR3 extends 3 residues past the end of the read, so its final part is completed from the germline J gene. This chain joins TRBV4-2 and TRBJ2-7; D is uncertain. Germline V gene data show CDR1 as LGHNA and CDR2 as YNFKEQ. The CDR3 length is 16 residues. V was pared by 4 bases and J by 2 bases, with 18 bases between. CDR3 DNA, as far as it was read: TGTGCCAGCAGCCCAACCGACTCTGTCGGAACCTACGAG. Its translation is CASSPTDSVGTYE. The CDR3 as a whole reads CASSPTDSVGTYEQYF.

CDR3 sequence reads: CASSGVTSGGKNDYTF. The part of the CDR3 DNA that was read is TGTGCCAGCAGTGGGGTGACTAGCGGGGGGAAGAATGAC. The chain combines TRBV6-1 with TRBJ1-2; possible D gene TRBD1, 5 bases. The sequenced fragment ends 3 residues before the CDR3 boundary, so the rest is inferred from the germline J gene. The CDR3 runs 16 residues. Germline loops: CDR1 MNHNS, CDR2 SASEGT.

On this clone: The read ends 3 residues early relative to the CDR3; the germline J gene fills the gap. The genes are TRBV20-1 and TRBJ1-6, with 8 bases matching TRBD1. The CDR3 extends over 15 amino acids. Unmatched junction bases numbered 5, after V lost 1 base and J lost 6 bases. Germline V gives CDR1 DFQATT, CDR2 SNEGSKA (reference sequence). The CDR3 loop reads CSARGGQGGNSPLHF. CDR3 DNA, as far as it was read: TGCAGTGCTAGAGGCGGACAGGGAGGTAATTCACCC.

As regards this clone: From the germline J gene comes the end of the CDR3, since the read stops 3 residues before it. The rearrangement joins TRBV30 to TRBJ2-5; TRBD2 matches 9 bases. The germline gives CDR1 GTSNPN, CDR2 SVGIG (reference sequence). V shed 0 bases and J 4 bases; nucleotides not matched to a gene: 6. CDR3 size: 15 residues. The CDR3 reads CAWSVGRGGSETQYF. CDR3 DNA, as far as it was read: TGTGCCTGGAGTGTAGGGCGGGGGGGCTCAGAGACC.

A note on this clone: Read data end 3 residues before the CDR3 end; the end is taken from the germline J gene. The V call is TRBV19, the J call TRBJ2-3; possible D gene TRBD1, 6 bases. The germline gives CDR1 LNHDA, CDR2 SQIVND (reference sequence). The CDR3 runs 13 residues. The covered CDR3 bases are TGTGCCAGTAGTATAGAGCCGGGACAACCG. Encoded protein: CASSIEPGQP. The CDR3 in full is CASSIEPGQPQYF.

Regarding this clone: The sequence runs out 3 residues before the end of the CDR3; the remainder is reconstructed from the germline J gene. V usage is TRBV6-2 or TRBV6-3 and J usage is TRBJ1-2; D possibly corresponds to TRBD1 (5 bases). The germline CDR1 and CDR2 sequences are MNHEY and SVGEGT. The CDR3 length is 13 residues. Trimming left V 6 bases short and J 2 bases short, with 10 bases between. The part of the CDR3 DNA that was read is TGTGCCAGCAGCCGAACAGGAAACTATGGC. Its translation: CASSRTGNYG. The entire CDR3 protein reads CASSRTGNYGYTF.